This is a list of T cell receptor beta chains from one sample in a study of T cells in Graves' hyperthyroidism and ophthalmopathy. TCRdb reanalysed the multiplex PCR reads using MiXCR and keeps one entry per CDR3 protein. Of around 700,000 distinct CDR3 sequences in the sample, around 20% were seen once. The sequencing sample was made of blood. The receptors derive from a woman aged 50 to 65 with Graves' hyperthyroidism that later progressed to Graves' ophthalmopathy. Both conserved end residues are trimmed from each CDR3.

TRBV6-1 | ASSTVGIMTEAF
TRBV29-1 | SADLGGQMNTEAF
TRBV12-3/TRBV12-4 | ASSRTGRNQPQH
TRBV2 | ASMRGPDTQY
TRBV6-1 | ASSYLAGVGDTQY
TRBV6-5 | ASSYSGGIGQPQH
TRBV15 | ATSREGTDTQY
TRBV11-2 | ASSPGTSAYNSPLH
TRBV10-3 | AISETTGGTEAF
TRBV20-1 | SARDQTYEAF
TRBV30 | AWKAHTEAF